What follows are 5 T cell receptor beta chains derived from one specimen sequenced in a study of T cells in tuberculosis. Some clones are missing from TCRdb's copy, which holds only in-frame ones; the method was immunoSEQ multiplex PCR. The sample lists 25,000 to 30,000 clones, 90% seen once, with less than 7% in the top ten. The sample was PBMCs. The receptor set was obtained from a donor between 10 and 35 years old with latent tuberculosis or without tuberculosis infection.

The chain recombines TRBV10-3 with TRBJ2-7; D is perhaps TRBD1 (5 bases). The CDR3 length is 13 residues. Deletions cut 7 bases from V and 2 bases from J, with 12 bases between. The germline gives CDR1 ENHRY, CDR2 SYGVKD. Here the CDR3 DNA reads TGTGCCATCACCCCCGACAGAGCCTACGAGCAGTACTTC. Translating gives CAITPDRAYEQYF.

This sequence joins TRBV2 and TRBJ2-1; no reliable D call. The CDR3 has 13 residues. V dropped 7 bases and J dropped 3 bases, with 10 bases sitting between them. Germline CDR1 and CDR2: SNHLY and FYNNEI. The CDR3 is CASKTFSYNEQFF. The DNA of the CDR3 is TGTGCCAGCAAAACTTTTAGCTACAATGAGCAGTTCTTC.

This clone was counted between two and nine times. Germline and junction disagree at one end, which may indicate a read error. The chain links TRBV20-1 to TRBJ1-2; a possible D gene is TRBD1 (6 bases). Germline V CDR1 and CDR2: DFQATT, SNEGSKA (reference sequence). This CDR3 spans 10 amino acids. CDR3 sequence reads: CSAHGLQGTF. CDR3 coding DNA: TGCAGTGCTCATGGTTTACAGGGAACTTTC.

This clone was observed a single time. This chain links TRBV4-1 with TRBJ2-3; TRBD1 agrees at 7 bases. The V gene end was trimmed by 0 bases and the J gene end by 4 bases; junction bases not matched to a gene: 7. CDR1 MGHRA and CDR2 YSYEKL come from the germline V gene. This CDR3 comprises 16 residues. The CDR3 loop reads CASSQDGGQLADTQYF. The DNA of the CDR3 is TGCGCCAGCAGCCAAGATGGGGGACAGCTCGCAGATACGCAGTATTTT.

The gene calls are TRBV27 and TRBJ1-1; possibly TRBD1 for D (6 bases). The germline gives CDR1 MNHEY, CDR2 SMNVEV (reference sequence). The CDR3 sequence is 15 residues long. V shed 3 bases and J shed 4 bases, with 15 bases lying between them. The CDR3 sequence: CASSFRGGEGTEAFF. CDR3 nucleotides: TGTGCCAGCAGTTTTCGAGGGGGGGAGGGCACTGAAGCTTTCTTT.